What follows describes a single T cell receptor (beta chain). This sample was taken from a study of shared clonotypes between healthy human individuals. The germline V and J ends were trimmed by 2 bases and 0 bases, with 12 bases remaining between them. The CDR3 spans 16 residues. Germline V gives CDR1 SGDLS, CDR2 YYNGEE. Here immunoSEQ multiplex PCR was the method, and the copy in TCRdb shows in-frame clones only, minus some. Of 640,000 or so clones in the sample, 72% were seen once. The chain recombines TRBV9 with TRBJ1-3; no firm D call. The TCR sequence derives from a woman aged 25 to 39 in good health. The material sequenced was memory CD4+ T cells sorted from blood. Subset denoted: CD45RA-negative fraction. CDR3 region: CASSVYQRSSGNTIYF. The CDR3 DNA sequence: TGTGCCAGCAGCGTCTACCAGCGGAGCTCTGGAAACACCATATATTTT.